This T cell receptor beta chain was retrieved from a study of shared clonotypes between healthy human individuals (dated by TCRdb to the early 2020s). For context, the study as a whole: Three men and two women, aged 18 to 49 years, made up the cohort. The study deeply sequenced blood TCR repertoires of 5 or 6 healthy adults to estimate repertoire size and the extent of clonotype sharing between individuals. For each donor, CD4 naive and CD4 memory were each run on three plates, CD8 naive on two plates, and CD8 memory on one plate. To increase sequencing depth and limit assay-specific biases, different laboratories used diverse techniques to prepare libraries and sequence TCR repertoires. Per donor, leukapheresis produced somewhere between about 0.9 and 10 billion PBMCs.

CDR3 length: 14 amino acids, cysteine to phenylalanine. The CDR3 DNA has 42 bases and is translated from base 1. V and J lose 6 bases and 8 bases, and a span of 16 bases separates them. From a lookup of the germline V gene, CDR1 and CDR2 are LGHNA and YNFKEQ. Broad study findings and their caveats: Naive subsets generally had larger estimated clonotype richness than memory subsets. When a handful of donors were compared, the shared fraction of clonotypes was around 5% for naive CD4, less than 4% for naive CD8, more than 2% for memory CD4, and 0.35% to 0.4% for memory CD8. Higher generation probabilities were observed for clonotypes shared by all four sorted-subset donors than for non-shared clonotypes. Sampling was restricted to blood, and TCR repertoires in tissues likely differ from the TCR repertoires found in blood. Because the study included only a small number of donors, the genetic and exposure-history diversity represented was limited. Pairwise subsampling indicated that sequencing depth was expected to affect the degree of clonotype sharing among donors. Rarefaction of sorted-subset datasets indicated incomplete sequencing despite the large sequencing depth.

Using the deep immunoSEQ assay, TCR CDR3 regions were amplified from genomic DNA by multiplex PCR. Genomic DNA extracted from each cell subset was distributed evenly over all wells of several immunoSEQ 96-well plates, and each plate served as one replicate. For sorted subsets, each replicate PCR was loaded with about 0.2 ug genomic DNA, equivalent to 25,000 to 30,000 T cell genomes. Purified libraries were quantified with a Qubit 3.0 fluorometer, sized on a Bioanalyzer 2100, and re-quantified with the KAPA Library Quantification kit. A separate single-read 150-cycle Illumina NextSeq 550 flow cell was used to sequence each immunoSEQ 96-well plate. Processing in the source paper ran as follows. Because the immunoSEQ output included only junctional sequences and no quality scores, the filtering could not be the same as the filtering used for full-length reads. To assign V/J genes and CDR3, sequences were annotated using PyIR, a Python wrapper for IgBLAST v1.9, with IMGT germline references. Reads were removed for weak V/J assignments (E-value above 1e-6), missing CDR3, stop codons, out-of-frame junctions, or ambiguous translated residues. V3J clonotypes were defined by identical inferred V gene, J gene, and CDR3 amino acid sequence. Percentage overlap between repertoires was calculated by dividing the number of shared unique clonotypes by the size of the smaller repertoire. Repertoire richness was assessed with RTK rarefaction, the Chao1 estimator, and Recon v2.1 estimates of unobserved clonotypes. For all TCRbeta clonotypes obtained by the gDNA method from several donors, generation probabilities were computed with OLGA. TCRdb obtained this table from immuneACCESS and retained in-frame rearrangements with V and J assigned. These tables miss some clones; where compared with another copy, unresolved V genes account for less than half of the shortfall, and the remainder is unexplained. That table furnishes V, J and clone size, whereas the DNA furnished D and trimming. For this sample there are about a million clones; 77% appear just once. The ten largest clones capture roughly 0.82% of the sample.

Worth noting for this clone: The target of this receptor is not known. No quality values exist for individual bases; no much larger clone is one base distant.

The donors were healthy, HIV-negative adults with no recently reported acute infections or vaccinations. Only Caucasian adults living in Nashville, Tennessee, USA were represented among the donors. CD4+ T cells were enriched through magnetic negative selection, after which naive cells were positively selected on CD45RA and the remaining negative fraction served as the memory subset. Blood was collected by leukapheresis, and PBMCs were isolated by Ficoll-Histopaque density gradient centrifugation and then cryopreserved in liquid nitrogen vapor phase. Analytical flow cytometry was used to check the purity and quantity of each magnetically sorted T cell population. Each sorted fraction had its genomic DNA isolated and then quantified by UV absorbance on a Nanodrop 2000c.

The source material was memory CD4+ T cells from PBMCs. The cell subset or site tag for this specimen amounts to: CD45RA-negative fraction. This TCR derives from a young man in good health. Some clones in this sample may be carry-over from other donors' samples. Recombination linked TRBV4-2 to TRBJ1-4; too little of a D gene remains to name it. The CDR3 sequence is CASSPVFYGEKLFF. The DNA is TGTGCCAGCAGTCCTGTGTTTTATGGGGAAAAACTGTTTTTT.